Listed below are T cell receptor beta chains from one sample, sequenced in a study of CD8+ T cells in alopecia areata. Profiled with immunoSEQ multiplex PCR; TCRdb holds only in-frame clones, not every one. This table has about 200,000 clones, roughly two fifths appearing once. The material was CD4+ T cells sorted from blood, obtained at roughly week 30, from a patient treated with tofacitinib. The receptors originated from a human donor with alopecia areata. The CDR3 runs from the conserved cysteine through the conserved F or W. Each record gives: D gene, J gene, clone size, V gene, CDR3 DNA, CDR3 protein. D genes are given only for firm matches. Expanded clones get a size class; other rows say once, few or many, or leave the size out.

TRBD2	TRBJ2-2	NA	TRBV7-9	TGTGCCAGCAGCCCGGGACTAGCGAACACCGGGGAGCTGTTTTTT	CASSPGLANTGELFF
NA	TRBJ1-4	NA	TRBV4-2	TGTGCCAGCAGCCTCCAGATAGGCGATGAAAAACTGTTTTTT	CASSLQIGDEKLFF
NA	TRBJ2-2	NA	TRBV29-1	TGCAGCGTTGGGGGAAGATCCTTGAACACCGGGGAGCTGTTTTTT	CSVGGRSLNTGELFF
NA	TRBJ2-1	few	TRBV18	TGTGCCAGCTCACCTCCCTCCAGCGACAATGAGCAGTTCTTC	CASSPPSSDNEQFF
NA	TRBJ1-2	NA	TRBV10-3	TGTGCCATCAGCGCAGACAGTTTCGAGGGCTACACCTTC	CAISADSFEGYTF
NA	TRBJ2-7	few	TRBV11-2	TGTGCCAGCAGCCCCTCAGGGGGGACTAGCTACGAGCAGTACTTC	CASSPSGGTSYEQYF
TRBD1	TRBJ1-2	NA	TRBV7-9	TGTGCCAGCAGCTTAGAGGGACAGAACTATGGCTACACCTTC	CASSLEGQNYGYTF
NA	TRBJ1-2	NA	TRBV2	TGTGCCAGCAAAGGTTCCACAGGCGATGGCTACACCTTC	CASKGSTGDGYTF
NA	TRBJ2-1	few	TRBV11-1	TGTGCCAGCAGCTTTAAAGGAGCAAGGGAGCAGTTCTTC	CASSFKGAREQFF
NA	TRBJ2-2	NA	TRBV9	TGTGCCAGCAGCCGAGGGTGGGCGGGGAACACCGGGGAGCTGTTTTTT	CASSRGWAGNTGELFF
NA	TRBJ2-6	few	TRBV5-1	TGCGCCAGCAGCCCCGATGGAGGGGCCAACGTCCTGACTTTC	CASSPDGGANVLTF
TRBD1	TRBJ1-2	NA	TRBV27	TGTGCCAGCAGCCAGGACAGGTCTAACTATGGCTACACCTTC	CASSQDRSNYGYTF
TRBD1	TRBJ2-3	NA	TRBV6-5	TGTGCCAGCAGTTACCGGGACAGGTTAGGGACAGATACGCAGTATTTT	CASSYRDRLGTDTQYF
TRBD1	TRBJ1-2	NA	TRBV6-1	TGTGCCAGCAGTGGACAGGGAATAGGCTACACCTTC	CASSGQGIGYTF
NA	TRBJ2-7	few	TRBV7-7	TGTGCTAGCAGCTTACGGGACGGTGAGGCGGACGAGCAGTACTTC	CASSLRDGEADEQYF
NA	TRBJ2-3	NA	TRBV20-1	TGCAGTGCTGCAGGGGATTATACGCAGTATTTT	CSAAGDYTQYF
TRBD2	TRBJ2-1	NA	TRBV29-1	TGCAGCGTACGAGCGGGGGGGCCAATTTACCCAAATGAGCAGTTCTTC	CSVRAGGPIYPNEQFF
TRBD1	TRBJ1-5	NA	TRBV6-1	TGTGCCGGCCGGGCGACAGGGAGGGGGCAGCCCCAGCATTTT	CAGRATGRGQPQHF
TRBD1	TRBJ2-7	few	TRBV9	TGTGCCAGCAGCCCGGGACAGGGAAACTACGAGCAGTACTTC	CASSPGQGNYEQYF
TRBD1	TRBJ1-1	NA	TRBV2	TGTGCCAGAGAGGGGGCGTCGAACACTGAAGCTTTCTTT	CAREGASNTEAFF
NA	TRBJ1-1	NA	TRBV7-2	TGTGCCAGCAGGCGGACGAATTCGAACACTGAAGCTTTCTTT	CASRRTNSNTEAFF
NA	TRBJ2-1	NA	TRBV5-1	TGCGCCAGCAGGACACGCCAAACGGGTAATGAGCAGTTCTTC	CASRTRQTGNEQFF
NA	TRBJ2-1	once	TRBV5-1	TGCGCCAGCAGCCGGGACTCGGTCTACAATGAGCAGTTCTTC	CASSRDSVYNEQFF
NA	TRBJ1-2	NA	TRBV7-9	TGTGCCAGCAGCTTAGGACAGGACTATGGCTACACCTTC	CASSLGQDYGYTF
TRBD1	TRBJ2-7	NA	TRBV15	TGTGCCACCAGCAGCACCGGGACAGGATCCTACGAGCAGTACTTC	CATSSTGTGSYEQYF
NA	TRBJ2-1	few	TRBV5-1	TGCGCCAGCCAAAGAACCGGACCCAGGGAGAATGAGCAGTTCTTC	CASQRTGPRENEQFF
NA	TRBJ2-6	few	TRBV6-1	TGTGCCAGCAAAGGGTTCTCTGGGGCCAACGTCCTGACTTTC	CASKGFSGANVLTF
NA	TRBJ2-7	few	TRBV29-1	TGCAGCGTTGTCTCACAGGTCTCCTACGAGCAGTACTTC	CSVVSQVSYEQYF
NA	TRBJ2-2	NA	TRBV4-2	TGTGCCAGCAGCCCTCCGGGCCCGACCGGGGAGCTGTTTTTT	CASSPPGPTGELFF